What follows describes a single TCR beta chain. The sample belongs to a study of identical twins. TCRdb reanalysed the 5' RACE reads using MiXCR and keeps one entry per CDR3 protein. The sample has approximately 500,000 distinct CDR3 sequences, 24% seen once; the top ten hold about 3%. V lost 5 bases to trimming and J lost 3 bases, with 13 bases between them. Per germline, CDR1 SGHTA and CDR2 FQGTGA. CDR3 size: 15 residues. These data also featured in a second study, about T cells expressing NK-cell markers. That report notes: HCMV seropositivity marked seven of the eight sequenced donors; one was seronegative. Of the CD8+ T cell pool in 6 or 7 donors, roughly 1.0-8% was accounted for by dominant NKG2C+ clonotypes.

This rearrangement joins TRBV7-3 to TRBJ2-2; perhaps TRBD1 as D (6 bases). The TCR sequence derives from a woman aged 18-29 years in good health. The source material was CD4+ T cells sorted from blood. As DNA, the CDR3 is TGTGCCAGCAGCCCCGACCGGACAGACACCGGGGAGCTGTTTTTT. The encoded protein is CASSPDRTDTGELFF.